Below, one T cell receptor (beta chain) is given with its context. The data derive from a study of CD8 T cells in ankylosing spondylitis. TCRdb re-derived calls from the 5' RACE reads in MiXCR, one entry per CDR3 protein. The data show roughly 180,000 distinct CDR3 sequences, 11% seen once. Germline CDR1 and CDR2: SGHTA and FQGNSA. This CDR3 spans 14 amino acids. Trimming removed 1 base from V and 6 bases from J, with 13 bases in between. The V call is TRBV7-2, the J call TRBJ2-7; D gene ambiguous. The sequenced sample consisted of blood, either unsorted or a sorted T cell fraction (not recorded which). The sequence was collected from a male donor with ankylosing spondylitis or in good health (not recorded which). This chain's CDR3 is CASSLEAALREQYF. In DNA, the CDR3 is TGTGCCAGCAGCTTAGAAGCTGCCCTACGCGAGCAGTACTTC.